The present TCR beta chain was sequenced within a study of shared clonotypes between healthy human individuals. Notes on the study in general: A few donors showed sharing of around 5% of naive CD4 clonotypes.

Clones were sequenced by immunoSEQ multiplex PCR, and TCRdb holds only the in-frame ones, with some missing. The sample records approximately 1,000,000 clones, about 80% being singletons. V was cut by 0 bases and J by 1 base, with 6 bases left in between. The CDR3 is 15 amino acids. Germline lookup yields CDR1 LGHNT and CDR2 FRNRAP. Remarks on this clone: Its specificity is not known. The sample carries other DNA sequences with the same CDR3.

The receptor was isolated from a man between 18 and 35 years old in good health. Some clones in this sample may be carry-over from other donors' samples. Sequencing was performed on memory CD4+ T cells from PBMCs. Subset given: CD45RA-negative fraction. The chain joins TRBV12-5 to TRBJ2-2; D gene unclear. DNA for the CDR3: TGTGCTAGTGGTTTGGTACTTGGGAACACCGGGGAGCTGTTTTTT. It codes for CASGLVLGNTGELFF.